These 19 T cell receptor beta chains were sequenced from one sample in a study of cytomegalovirus exposure and HLA in healthy donors. Amplification used 60 Vbeta primers and 13 Jbeta primers. Sequenced by immunoSEQ multiplex PCR; TCRdb stores in-frame clones only, minus some. The sample lists about 150,000 clones, over 60% occurring once. Sequencing was carried out using PBMCs. The receptor set was obtained from a woman in her thirties or forties in good health and CMV-seronegative.

For this clone: Within the sample, other DNA sequences also encode this same CDR3. The chain combines TRBV5-4 with TRBJ2-1, with 9 bases identical to TRBD2. Germline CDR1 reads SGHNT; CDR2 reads YYREEE (reference sequence). The CDR3 is made up of 17 amino acids. The junction had 9 bases not matched to a gene; V was cut back by 4 bases and J by 1 base. CDR3: CASSPAGGAVSYNEQFF. The CDR3 DNA is TGTGCCAGCAGCCCCGCGGGGGGGGCCGTATCCTACAATGAGCAGTTCTTC.

The rearrangement joins TRBV6-5 to TRBJ1-6, with D perhaps matching TRBD1 (5 bases). V lost 3 bases to trimming and J lost 13 bases, with 16 bases between them. The CDR3 spans 14 residues. Germline V lookup: CDR1 MNHEY, CDR2 SVGAGI. Written as DNA, the CDR3 is TGTGCCAGCAGTTATGGGTCAGGGTTGCCTCCCCTCCACTTT. Amino acids: CASSYGSGLPPLHF.

Concerning this clone: The germline gene is not matched at one end of the junction; a read error may be the cause. The genes are TRBV7-9 and TRBJ1-2; D is unresolved. Germline V gene sequence: CDR1 SEHNR, CDR2 FQNEAQ (reference sequence). This CDR3 is built from 12 residues. The CDR3 here is CSSSHIQNGYTF. The CDR3 nucleotides read TGTTCCAGCAGCCATATCCAGAATGGCTACACCTTC.

The rearrangement uses TRBV7-3 and TRBJ2-2, with 8 bases aligning to TRBD2. Germline values: CDR1 SGHTA, CDR2 FQGTGA. Trimming took 6 bases from V and 7 from J; bases not matched to a gene: 13. There are 16 residues in the CDR3. The CDR3 is CASSPLRGGTGGELFF. CDR3 sequence (DNA): TGTGCCAGCAGTCCGCTCCGCGGGGGGACCGGCGGGGAGCTGTTTTTT.

The V and J genes are TRBV6-1 and TRBJ1-4, with D perhaps TRBD1 (6 bases). Germline CDR1 reads MNHNS; CDR2 reads SASEGT. With 3 bases removed from V and 7 bases from J, the gap between germline ends came to 15 bases. The CDR3 length is 15 residues. The CDR3 DNA reads as TGTGCCAGCAGTGATACAGGGTTCTCGGTTGAAAAACTGTTTTTT. Protein: CASSDTGFSVEKLFF.

On this clone: A read error may account for a junction end that differs from germline. This sequence joins TRBV6-1 and TRBJ1-5; TRBD1 matches at 7 bases. Germline-derived CDR1 and CDR2 are MNHNS and SASEGT. The CDR3 totals 13 residues. This CDR3 reads CASSETADRPKHF. The CDR3, as DNA: TGTGCCAGCAGTGAAACTGCGGACAGGCCCAAGCATTTT.

The rearrangement joins TRBV20-1 to TRBJ1-2; no clear D gene. CDR3 size: 11 residues. The germline V gene encodes CDR1 DFQATT and CDR2 SNEGSKA (reference sequence). V lost 3 bases and J 7 bases, leaving 9 bases between the germline ends. This CDR3 reads CSASGWVGYTF. In DNA form, the CDR3 reads TGCAGTGCTAGCGGGTGGGTTGGCTACACCTTC.

The genes are TRBV5-1 and TRBJ2-5, with TRBD1 matching 7 bases. Germline CDR1 SGHRS, CDR2 YFSETQ. The CDR3 has 15 residues. Trimming took 4 bases from V and 1 from J; bases not matched to a gene: 7. CDR3 DNA sequence: TGCGCCAGCAGCCTCCAGGGGACAGCCCAAGAGACCCAGTACTTC. It translates to CASSLQGTAQETQYF.

The V gene is TRBV4-1, the J gene TRBJ2-5; D possibly corresponds to TRBD1 (5 bases). Germline CDR1 MGHRA, CDR2 YSYEKL. The CDR3 is 16 amino acids. V lost 2 bases, J lost 2 bases, and 15 bases lay in between. The CDR3 sequence: CASSQNGQGSQETQYF. As DNA, the CDR3 is TGCGCCAGCAGCCAAAATGGGCAGGGTTCTCAAGAGACCCAGTACTTC.

This chain connects TRBV5-1 to TRBJ2-1, with D hard to call. The germline gives CDR1 SGHRS, CDR2 YFSETQ. The CDR3 sequence is 15 residues long. Trimming removed 0 bases from V and 8 bases from J, with 15 bases in between. The CDR3 region is CASSLEPLQLHEQFF. CDR3 bases: TGCGCCAGCAGCTTGGAGCCCCTACAGCTCCATGAGCAGTTCTTC.

The chain uses TRBV5-4 and TRBJ2-3, with TRBD1 identical over 9 bases. The germline CDR1 and CDR2 sequences are SGHNT and YYREEE (reference sequence). The CDR3 runs to 15 residues. With 4 bases clipped from V and 5 bases from J, the junction kept 8 bases outside the gene matches. This CDR3 is CASSALPGQGDTQYF. The CDR3 DNA sequence: TGTGCCAGCAGCGCCCTGCCGGGACAGGGAGATACGCAGTATTTT.

In this sample, this clone turned up a few times. The chain joins TRBV6-5 to TRBJ2-3, with TRBD2 matching 9 bases. The CDR3 runs to 14 residues. Germline V CDR1 and CDR2: MNHEY, SVGAGI. The V and J ends lost 7 bases and 5 bases, in that order; junction bases with no gene match: 7. As DNA, the CDR3 is TGTGCCAGCAAGCCTAGCGGGGTAATAGATACGCAGTATTTT. Protein product: CASKPSGVIDTQYF.

The chain links TRBV6-5 to TRBJ1-3; 7 bases are shared with TRBD1. Germline values: CDR1 MNHEY, CDR2 SVGAGI. The CDR3 spans 14 residues. Trimming removed 7 bases from V and 8 bases from J; junction bases left unmatched: 11. CDR3 loop: CASTHDRVEHTIYF. DNA of the CDR3: TGTGCCAGCACCCACGACAGGGTTGAACACACCATATATTTT.

This clone has just a few counts. Other DNA sequences of this sample code for an identical CDR3. The chain has TRBV5-1 and TRBJ1-5; 10 bases are a match to TRBD1. This CDR3 is 14 amino acids long. V dropped 2 bases and J dropped 5; count of bases not matched to a gene: 1. The germline gives CDR1 SGHRS, CDR2 YFSETQ. The CDR3 DNA follows: TGCGCCAGCAGCTTTGGACAGGGGGATCAGCCCCAGCATTTT. Its translation is CASSFGQGDQPQHF.

V usage is TRBV5-1 and J usage is TRBJ2-3; a possible D gene is TRBD2 (7 bases). The ends were cut back, 7 bases at V and 0 bases at J, with 18 bases in the middle. The CDR3 has 16 residues. Germline loops: CDR1 SGHRS, CDR2 YFSETQ. CDR3 sequence (DNA): TGCGCCAGCCGCAGCGGGACGGGACATAGCACAGATACGCAGTATTTT. Its protein is CASRSGTGHSTDTQYF.

This clone was detected only a few times. The CDR3 is CASSGRAEQPQHF. Written as DNA, the CDR3 is TGTGCCAGCAGTGGGAGGGCGGAACAGCCCCAGCATTTT. The chain joins TRBV6-6 to TRBJ1-5, with D uncertain. The length of the CDR3 is 13 residues. Trimming removed 5 bases at V and 7 bases at J, with 12 bases between. The germline V gene has CDR1 MNHNY and CDR2 SVGAGI (reference sequence).

V usage is TRBV9 and J usage is TRBJ1-1; 9 bases agree with TRBD1. Germline CDR1 reads SGDLS; CDR2 reads YYNGEE. There are 16 residues in the CDR3. V dropped 3 bases and J dropped 3; count of bases not matched to a gene: 9. CDR3: CASSAQGALRDTEAFF. Here the CDR3 DNA reads TGTGCCAGCAGCGCACAGGGGGCGCTTAGGGACACTGAAGCTTTCTTT.

The V call is TRBV6-5, the J call TRBJ1-3; D is unresolved. Trimming stripped 5 bases from V and 3 bases from J, with 11 bases between. From germline, CDR1 is MNHEY and CDR2 SVGAGI. The CDR3 sequence is 14 residues long. The CDR3 is CASSEEVYGNTIYF. CDR3 nucleotide sequence: TGTGCCAGCAGTGAGGAGGTATATGGAAACACCATATATTTT.

The rearrangement uses TRBV5-4 and TRBJ1-1, with D perhaps TRBD1 (6 bases). This CDR3 is 14 amino acids long. CDR1 is SGHNT and CDR2 is YYREEE in the germline V gene (reference sequence). V lost 4 bases to trimming and J lost 11 bases, with 21 bases between them. CDR3: CASSPFGAGGGAFF. The CDR3 nucleotides are TGTGCCAGCAGCCCTTTTGGGGCTGGGGGCGGGGCTTTCTTT.